This T cell receptor beta chain was sequenced for a study of Ad26.COV2.S vaccination and SARS-CoV-2 variants (TCRdb year 2021). About the investigation overall: Vaccine-arm donors were drawn from COV1001, a multicentre, randomized, double-blind, placebo-controlled phase I-IIa trial of Ad26.COV2.S in healthy adults. Trial participants were randomized into five groups of five, in which low-dose or high-dose Ad26.COV2.S was given once or twice, or placebo was given on both occasions. Ad26.COV2.S was given intramuscularly at 5x10^10 or 1x10^11 viral particles, as a single shot or as two shots 56 days apart. Investigators did not know the trial group allocation while performing experiments and assessing outcomes. TCRbeta repertoire sequencing was used to assess the specificity and breadth of SARS-CoV-2-reactive T cell receptors after Ad26.COV2.S vaccination. The TCR-sequenced set comprised around 30 samples: some 19 Ad26.COV2.S vaccine recipients, 5 placebo recipients and 8 SARS-CoV-2 convalescent individuals.

Regarding this clone: Its antigen target is currently unknown. No much larger clone is present one base from it, and per-base qualities are unavailable.

The paper's findings and limits, for the study overall: Spike-specific TCR breadth was higher in Ad26.COV2.S recipients than in placebo recipients (P = 0.0014). The study was not powered to compare responses between vaccine doses or regimens. Substantial breadth of spike-specific CD8+ and CD4+ T cell responses was reported after vaccination. The authors noted that the TCR breadth and depth analyses may have underestimated total T cell responses. Comparable non-spike TCR breadth was observed between vaccine and placebo recipients, consistent with only spike being contained in the vaccine.

CDR1 is given as LGHDT and CDR2 as YNNKEL, both from the germline V gene (reference sequence). For this chain, trimming is 4 bases at the V end and 9 bases at the J end, and the number of junction bases without a gene match is 8. The CDR3, from cysteine to phenylalanine, totals 16 residues. Only CDR3 DNA is held: 48 bases, read in frame from base 1. TCRbeta CDR3 regions were sequenced with the immunoSEQ Assay. After extraction, genomic DNA underwent amplification by bias-controlled multiplex PCR, followed by high-throughput sequencing. On the study's bioinformatics: Collapsing and filtering of sequences were performed to quantify the absolute abundance of each unique TCRbeta CDR3 region. T cell fraction was estimated by normalizing TCRbeta template counts to usable DNA, with usable DNA measured through amplification of reference genes found in all nucleated cells. Repertoire TCRs were annotated as SARS-CoV-2-specific by exact matching of V gene, CDR3 amino acid sequence and J gene to a known reactive TCR set. The reference SARS-CoV-2 TCR set was derived from MIRA and filtered for enrichment in COVID-19-positive ImmuneCODE repertoires, a step that removed public or cross-reactive TCRs. Using the MIRA antigens, annotated TCRs were further analysed by specific ORF or by position within an ORF. Breadth was defined as annotated unique rearrangements over total unique productive rearrangements; depth was the summed frequency of those rearrangements. Group comparisons of TCR breadth used two-sided Wilcoxon rank-sum tests. This immuneACCESS table, as held by TCRdb, lists in-frame sequences with V and J called but not all clones. Of the missing ones, under half trace to an unresolved V gene in checked studies; the others have no known cause. The V and J calls and the clone size are those of that table, but D and trimming were determined from the DNA. The sample table records some 250,000 clones; around nine tenths of these occur just once. The ten largest clonotypes hold roughly a tenth of the sample.

In light of the paper, this sample's treatment or condition label describes: approximately 18 received Ad26.COV2.S at low or high dose, single or two shots; 5 received placebo; per-sample allocation not given. For vaccine and placebo recipients, repertoires were sequenced using samples collected on day 63 after the first injection. In Cohort 1b, about two dozen adults aged 18-55 years were enrolled at a single site in Boston, USA, between 29 July and 7 August 2020. Ad26.COV2.S was a replication-incompetent adenovirus type 26 vector that expressed a prefusion-stabilized SARS-CoV-2 spike protein derived from the original Wuhan strain.

The chain uses TRBV3-1 (or the pseudogene TRBV3-2) and TRBJ2-1, with 14 bases matching TRBD2. The source material was peripheral blood, sampled in a trial of Ad26.COV2.S vaccine versus placebo. The receptor was derived from a person aged 18-65 years who received the Ad26.COV2.S COVID-19 vaccine or a placebo. The nucleotides read TGTGCCAGCAGCCCGGGACTAGCGGGGGTCGGAGGTGAGCAGTTCTTC. This yields the protein CASSPGLAGVGGEQFF.